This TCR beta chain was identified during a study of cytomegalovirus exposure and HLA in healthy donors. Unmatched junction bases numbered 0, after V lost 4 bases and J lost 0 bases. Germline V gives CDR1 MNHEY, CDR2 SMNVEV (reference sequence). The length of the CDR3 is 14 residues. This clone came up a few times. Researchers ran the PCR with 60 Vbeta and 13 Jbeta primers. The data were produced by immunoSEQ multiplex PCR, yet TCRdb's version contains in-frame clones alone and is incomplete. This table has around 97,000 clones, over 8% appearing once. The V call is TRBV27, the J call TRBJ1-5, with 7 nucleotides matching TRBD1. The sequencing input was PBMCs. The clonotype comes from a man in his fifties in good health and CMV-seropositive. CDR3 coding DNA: TGTGCCAGCAGTTGGGACAGTAGCAATCAGCCCCAGCATTTT. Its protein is CASSWDSSNQPQHF.